This T cell receptor beta chain comes out of a study of T cell responses to AZD1222 COVID-19 vaccine. Study results and limitations: The donors showed a predominance of white British ancestry and of females, with possible underestimation of clonal diversity. Reportedly, nearly half of unique spike TCRs recognized epitopes outside B.1.351/B.1.1.7 mutations. Spike-specific TCR repertoires showed rising breadth and depth after two AZD1222 doses. Seropositive AZD1222 recipients at baseline numbered only five to seven.

In the case of this clone: Its specificity is not known.

This CDR3 has 17 residues. The V segment lost 7 bases and the J segment 3 bases; nucleotides outside the gene matches: 14. Germline CDR1 MDHEN, CDR2 SYDVKM. Here immunoSEQ multiplex PCR was the method, and the copy in TCRdb shows in-frame clones only, minus some. The data contain some 150,000 clones, 75% to 90% of them singletons. This specimen consisted of peripheral blood, obtained 28 days after the second dose of the MenACWY control vaccine. The chain recombines TRBV28 with TRBJ1-3; 8 bases match TRBD1. The origin of this receptor is an adult who received the MenACWY meningococcal vaccine as a control. The CDR3 sequence is CASKGGDRRLFGNTIYF. Here the CDR3 DNA reads TGTGCCAGCAAAGGTGGGGACAGGAGACTATTTGGAAACACCATATATTTT.